These T cell receptor beta chains were read from a single sample in a study of Ad26.COV2.S vaccination and SARS-CoV-2 variants. This table comes from immunoSEQ multiplex PCR, and its TCRdb copy is limited to in-frame clones, with some not included. The repertoire holds about 180,000 clones, with approximately 88% as singletons. This sample comprised peripheral blood, obtained after recovery from COVID-19. All receptors derive from a human donor who had recovered from COVID-19. The CDR3 runs from the conserved cysteine through the conserved F or W. The order of the fields is V gene, J gene, CDR3 protein.

>TRBV28|TRBJ2-5
CASSLWGDQETQYF
>TRBV19|TRBJ2-1
CASSLIAGGPGNEQFF
>TRBV3-1/TRBV3-2|TRBJ1-1
CASSHRMNTEAFF
>TRBV2|TRBJ2-1
CASTRDRGEWGFF
>TRBV6-7|TRBJ2-1
CASSYTHGLATIYNEQFF
>TRBV6-5|TRBJ2-7
CASSYRDGTYEQYF
>TRBV5-6|TRBJ1-2
CASSLVSYGYTF
>TRBV19|TRBJ1-2
CASSFRPTPYGYTF
>TRBV19|TRBJ1-5
CASSILWGPNQPQHF
>TRBV30|TRBJ1-1
CAWSMLGNTEAFF
>TRBV5-1|TRBJ1-3
CASSSGQPERSGNTIYF
>TRBV18|TRBJ2-1
CASSFRDSGRADEQFF
>TRBV15|TRBJ2-7
CATSRDRGHYDEQYF